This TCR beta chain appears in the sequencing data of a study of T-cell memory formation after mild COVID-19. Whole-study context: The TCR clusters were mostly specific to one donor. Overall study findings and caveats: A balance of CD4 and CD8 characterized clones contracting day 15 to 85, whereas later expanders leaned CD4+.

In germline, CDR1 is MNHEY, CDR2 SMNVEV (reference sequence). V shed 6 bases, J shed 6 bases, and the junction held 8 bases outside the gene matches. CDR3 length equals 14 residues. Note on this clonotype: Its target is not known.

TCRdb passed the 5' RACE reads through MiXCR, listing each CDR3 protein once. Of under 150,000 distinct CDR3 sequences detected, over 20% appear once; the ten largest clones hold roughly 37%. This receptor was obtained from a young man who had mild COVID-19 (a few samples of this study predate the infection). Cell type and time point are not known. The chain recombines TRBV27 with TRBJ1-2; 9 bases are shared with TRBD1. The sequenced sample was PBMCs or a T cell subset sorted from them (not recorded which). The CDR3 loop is CASSPQDRGNGYTF. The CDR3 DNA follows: TGTGCCAGCAGCCCTCAGGACAGGGGAAATGGCTACACCTTC.